The entry below describes one T cell receptor beta chain. The data were taken from a study of blood T cell repertoires in COVID-19. Study overall: Samples came from the United States, Italy and Spain, spanning acute and convalescent COVID-19.

In the original workflow: Amplifying reference gene primers gave estimates of nucleated cell counts. Some clones are missing from TCRdb's copy, which holds only in-frame ones; the method was immunoSEQ multiplex PCR. V and J calls and clone size follow that table, whereas D and trimming were derived from the DNA. The sample records about 150,000 clones, around 80% being singletons. CDR3 size: 14 residues. Trimming cost V 0 bases and J 6 bases, with 8 bases left between them. CDR1 is MGHRA, CDR2 YSYEKL, per germline. Sequences were obtained from peripheral blood. The rearrangement links TRBV4-1 to TRBJ1-4; maybe TRBD1 (6 bases). The clonotype comes from a man in his 60s with active or convalescent COVID-19. CDR3: CASSQETGYEKLFF. The CDR3 DNA reads TGCGCCAGCAGCCAAGAAACAGGGTATGAAAAACTGTTTTTT.